Reported below is one TCR beta chain. Its recognized antigen is unknown. Nothing much larger sits one base from this clone, and base qualities are not available. The sample contains more than one DNA sequence encoding this CDR3. TCRbeta CDR3 regions were amplified from genomic DNA by means of the immunoSEQ Assay, a bias-controlled multiplex PCR. Concerning the study's data processing: The number of nucleated cells in each sample was estimated from the amplification of reference gene primers within the assay. Sequence reads were collapsed and filtered to measure the absolute abundance of every unique TCRbeta CDR3 rearrangement. For each sample, productive Simpson clonality was calculated by taking the square root of Simpson's diversity index across productive rearrangements. The table comes from immuneACCESS by way of TCRdb, which keeps in-frame sequences with V and J called. Part of the clones is missing from these tables; in studies checked, under half for an unresolved V gene and the rest for unknown reasons. V, J and clone size were drawn from that table, and D and trimming were deduced from the DNA. The sample table records roughly 260,000 clones; approximately 86% of these occur just once. The top ten hold over 2% of the sample.

Another Seattle source contributed samples from volunteer blood donors who had recovered from COVID-19. Collaborating institutions collected whole blood in K2EDTA tubes following their own protocols. For TCRbeta analysis, collaborators shipped samples as frozen whole blood, isolated PBMCs, or DNA extracted from either of those sample types. The data stem from a study of blood T cell repertoires in COVID-19 (dated by TCRdb to 2020 to 2021). With respect to the entire study: Samples covering the acute and convalescent phases of COVID-19 were provided by collaborators in the United States, Italy and Spain. The prospective study material was composed of cDNA or gDNA derived from T cells, B-cell-depleted T cells, or PBMCs. Deeply sampled blood TCRbeta repertoires from subjects exposed to, actively infected with, or recovered from COVID-19 were included in the dataset. A freely available public database, intended as a resource for researchers studying the immune response to SARS-CoV-2, is where the repertoires were released. The samples were drawn from two sources: the first 160 participants of the ongoing ImmuneRACE study, and 1,200 or so subjects contributed by 6 global collaborators. Sample metadata almost always included a de-identified subject ID, COVID-19 status, age in years and sex. Where available, HLA class I and class II types were taken from metadata supplied by the sample provider and were not determined by assay-based typing. Here is what the overall study found, with its caveats: The quantity of clinical and demographic metadata differed by source and by participant and was supplied without curation.

Counted from cysteine to phenylalanine, this CDR3 has 15 amino acids. The DNA shown is the 45-base CDR3, in frame from base 1. CDR1 and CDR2 are drawn from the germline V gene: SGDLS, YYNGEE. The germline V and J ends show losses of 2 bases and 2 bases respectively, and no gene match explains 5 bases of the junction. Sequences were obtained from peripheral blood. The chain links TRBV9 with TRBJ2-7; 9 of the junction bases match TRBD2. The receptor comes from a woman aged 50 to 65 who had recovered from COVID-19. The nucleotide sequence is TGTGCCAGCAGCGTGGGGCTAGCGGGGACCTACGAGCAGTACTTC. It codes for CASSVGLAGTYEQYF.